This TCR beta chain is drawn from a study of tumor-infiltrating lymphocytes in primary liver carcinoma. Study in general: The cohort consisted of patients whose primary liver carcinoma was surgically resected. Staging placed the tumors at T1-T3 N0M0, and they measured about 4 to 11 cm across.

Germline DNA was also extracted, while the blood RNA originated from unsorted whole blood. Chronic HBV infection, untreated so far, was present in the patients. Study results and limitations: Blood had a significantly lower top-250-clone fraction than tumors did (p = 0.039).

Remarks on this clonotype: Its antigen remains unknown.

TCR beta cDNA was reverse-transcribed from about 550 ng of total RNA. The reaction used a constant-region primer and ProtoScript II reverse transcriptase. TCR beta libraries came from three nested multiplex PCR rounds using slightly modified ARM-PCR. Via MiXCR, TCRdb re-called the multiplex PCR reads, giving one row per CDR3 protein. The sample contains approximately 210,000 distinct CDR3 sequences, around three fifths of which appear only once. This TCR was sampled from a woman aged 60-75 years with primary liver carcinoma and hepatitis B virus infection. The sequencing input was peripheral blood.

The CDR3 DNA sequence: TGTGCCAGCAGCCAAGATGGGGGCGCCAGGAACACTGAAGCTTTCTTT. Translated, it gives CASSQDGGARNTEAFF. The chain joins TRBV4-2 to TRBJ1-1, with a tentative D call TRBD1 (6 bases). Germline CDR1 is LGHNA and CDR2 is YNFKEQ. Trimming stripped 0 bases from V and 1 base from J, with 12 bases between. CDR3 length: 16 residues.